Listed below are T cell receptor beta chains from one sample, sequenced in a study of response to subunit inactivated influenza vaccine. Each CDR3 protein gets one entry after TCRdb re-called the RT-PCR reads with MiXCR. The sample consists of 550,000 to 600,000 distinct CDR3 sequences, approximately 12% of them appearing once. The sample consisted of PBMCs from blood, taken on the day of vaccination. These TCRs come from a man aged 45-65 years who received an inactivated influenza vaccine. Each CDR3 is given with its conserved first and last residue. Each record gives: D gene, clone size, V gene, J gene, CDR3 protein, CDR3 DNA. D genes are given only for firm matches. Size tells how often a clone was seen (once, few, many) or the class of an expanded clone, and some rows leave it out.

D gene: TRBD1; clone size: -; V gene: TRBV5-1; J gene: TRBJ2-5; CDR3 protein: CASSLPGGKGETQYF; CDR3 DNA: TGCGCCAGCAGCTTGCCAGGGGGCAAGGGGGAGACCCAGTACTTC
D gene: TRBD1; clone size: many; V gene: TRBV6-2/TRBV6-3; J gene: TRBJ2-1; CDR3 protein: CASSISGTATNNEQFF; CDR3 DNA: TGTGCCAGCAGTATATCGGGGACAGCTACTAACAATGAGCAGTTCTTC
D gene: TRBD1; clone size: few; V gene: TRBV20-1; J gene: TRBJ2-3; CDR3 protein: CSARGSPGQGTDTQYF; CDR3 DNA: TGCAGTGCTAGAGGATCACCGGGACAGGGGACAGATACGCAGTATTTT
D gene: TRBD1; clone size: many; V gene: TRBV7-9; J gene: TRBJ2-4; CDR3 protein: CASSLIRGREVKNIQYF; CDR3 DNA: TGTGCCAGCAGCTTGATAAGGGGGCGCGAAGTCAAAAACATTCAGTACTTC
D gene: TRBD1; clone size: -; V gene: TRBV28; J gene: TRBJ1-6; CDR3 protein: CASSLYRGDSPLHF; CDR3 DNA: TGTGCCAGCAGCCTATACAGGGGAGATTCACCCCTCCACTTT
D gene: -; clone size: few; V gene: TRBV20-1; J gene: TRBJ2-5; CDR3 protein: CSAPTGRTQYF; CDR3 DNA: TGCAGTGCCCCGACCGGGCGGACCCAGTACTTC
D gene: -; clone size: -; V gene: TRBV4-3; J gene: TRBJ2-2; CDR3 protein: CASSQGDPRSNTGELFF; CDR3 DNA: TGCGCCAGCAGCCAGGGCGACCCGAGATCGAACACCGGGGAGCTGTTTTTT
D gene: TRBD1; clone size: few; V gene: TRBV4-3; J gene: TRBJ2-3; CDR3 protein: CASSRVGQGGTDTQYF; CDR3 DNA: TGCGCCAGCAGCCGAGTGGGACAGGGTGGCACAGATACGCAGTATTTT
D gene: TRBD1; clone size: -; V gene: TRBV11-2; J gene: TRBJ2-5; CDR3 protein: CASSPRDRTTQETQYF; CDR3 DNA: TGTGCCAGCAGCCCACGGGACAGAACTACCCAAGAGACCCAGTACTTC
D gene: -; clone size: few; V gene: TRBV3-1; J gene: TRBJ1-1; CDR3 protein: CASSQDRGLYTEAFF; CDR3 DNA: TGTGCCAGCAGCCAAGATAGAGGTTTGTACACTGAAGCTTTCTTT
D gene: TRBD2; clone size: few; V gene: TRBV25-1; J gene: TRBJ2-1; CDR3 protein: CASSASSGRAVEQFF; CDR3 DNA: TGTGCCAGCAGTGCATCTAGCGGGAGGGCCGTTGAGCAGTTCTTC
D gene: -; clone size: -; V gene: TRBV20-1; J gene: TRBJ2-1; CDR3 protein: CSAISGWDEQFF; CDR3 DNA: TGCAGTGCCATTTCAGGGTGGGATGAGCAGTTCTTC
D gene: TRBD1; clone size: few; V gene: TRBV5-5; J gene: TRBJ2-7; CDR3 protein: CASSSPDRGIDEQYF; CDR3 DNA: TGTGCCAGCAGCTCACCAGACAGGGGGATCGACGAGCAGTACTTC
D gene: -; clone size: many; V gene: TRBV5-1; J gene: TRBJ2-7; CDR3 protein: CASSPTTDYEQYF; CDR3 DNA: TGCGCCAGCAGCCCGACGACAGACTACGAGCAGTACTTC
D gene: TRBD1; clone size: -; V gene: TRBV12-3/TRBV12-4; J gene: TRBJ2-5; CDR3 protein: CASSLPDRGQNQYF; CDR3 DNA: TGTGCCAGCAGTTTACCGGACAGGGGACAGAACCAGTACTTC
D gene: TRBD2; clone size: many; V gene: TRBV7-8; J gene: TRBJ2-1; CDR3 protein: CASSLDGGAYNEQFF; CDR3 DNA: TGTGCCAGCAGCTTAGACGGGGGGGCCTACAATGAGCAGTTCTTC
D gene: TRBD2; clone size: few; V gene: TRBV10-2; J gene: TRBJ2-3; CDR3 protein: CASSMTGTSGGLTDTQYF; CDR3 DNA: TGCGCCAGCAGCATGACCGGGACTAGCGGGGGCCTCACAGATACGCAGTATTTT
D gene: -; clone size: few; V gene: TRBV14; J gene: TRBJ1-1; CDR3 protein: CASSHRTDNTEAFF; CDR3 DNA: TGTGCCAGCAGCCACCGGACAGACAACACTGAAGCTTTCTTT
D gene: -; clone size: few; V gene: TRBV27; J gene: TRBJ2-7; CDR3 protein: CASWTVGYEQYF; CDR3 DNA: TGTGCCAGTTGGACAGTGGGCTACGAGCAGTACTTC
D gene: -; clone size: few; V gene: TRBV12-3/TRBV12-4; J gene: TRBJ2-7; CDR3 protein: CASSPDGNYEQYF; CDR3 DNA: TGTGCCAGCAGCCCGGACGGAAACTACGAGCAGTACTTC
D gene: -; clone size: many; V gene: TRBV12-3/TRBV12-4; J gene: TRBJ1-2; CDR3 protein: CASSLGWDGYTF; CDR3 DNA: TGTGCCAGCAGTTTAGGGTGGGATGGCTACACCTTC
D gene: TRBD1; clone size: -; V gene: TRBV7-9; J gene: TRBJ2-7; CDR3 protein: CASSVQGANPWEQYF; CDR3 DNA: TGTGCCAGCAGCGTACAGGGGGCCAACCCCTGGGAGCAGTACTTC
D gene: TRBD1; clone size: few; V gene: TRBV20-1; J gene: TRBJ2-2; CDR3 protein: CSATDRVKTGELFF; CDR3 DNA: TGCAGTGCTACCGACAGGGTTAAGACCGGGGAGCTGTTTTTT
D gene: -; clone size: -; V gene: TRBV9; J gene: TRBJ1-3; CDR3 protein: CASSVVEGAGNTIYF; CDR3 DNA: TGTGCCAGCAGCGTAGTGGAAGGGGCTGGAAACACCATATATTTT
D gene: -; clone size: -; V gene: TRBV12-3/TRBV12-4; J gene: TRBJ2-1; CDR3 protein: CASSYAGSNEQFF; CDR3 DNA: TGTGCCAGCAGTTATGCGGGTAGCAATGAGCAGTTCTTC